The present entry profiles one T cell receptor (beta chain) with its context. What it binds is not known. The entry originates in a study of cytomegalovirus exposure and HLA in healthy donors. Study in general: For the roughly 400 genotyped donors, 81% fell within the Caucasian-associated ancestry cluster. Regarding the study as a whole: In vitro experiments confirmed that three CMV-associated chains were specific for CMV antigens. Several V segments, TRBV6-2 and TRBV6-3 among them, could not be told apart and were dropped.

The PCR made use of 60 Vbeta and 13 Jbeta primers. Using immunoSEQ multiplex PCR, the repertoire was profiled, and TCRdb retains in-frame clones only, with some absent. In the table there are some 200,000 clones, roughly 80% of which are singletons. CDR3 length: 12 residues. CDR1 is SEHNR, CDR2 FQNEAQ, per germline (reference sequence). Trimming stripped 5 bases from V and 5 bases from J, with 4 bases between. This clonotype originated in a man in his fifties or sixties in good health and CMV-seronegative. The sample was PBMCs. V and J are TRBV7-9 and TRBJ1-6, with no clear D. In DNA, the CDR3 is TGTGCCAGCAGCACTAATAATTCACCCCTCCACTTT. Translation: CASSTNNSPLHF. Combining the CDR3 with reference TRBV7-9 and TRBJ1-6 gives the whole variable domain DTGVSQNPRHKITKRGQNVTFRCDPISEHNRLYWYRQTLGQGPEFLTYFQNEAQLEKSRLLSDRFSAERPKGSFSTLEIQRTEQGDSAMYLCASSTNNSPLHFGNGTRLTVT.